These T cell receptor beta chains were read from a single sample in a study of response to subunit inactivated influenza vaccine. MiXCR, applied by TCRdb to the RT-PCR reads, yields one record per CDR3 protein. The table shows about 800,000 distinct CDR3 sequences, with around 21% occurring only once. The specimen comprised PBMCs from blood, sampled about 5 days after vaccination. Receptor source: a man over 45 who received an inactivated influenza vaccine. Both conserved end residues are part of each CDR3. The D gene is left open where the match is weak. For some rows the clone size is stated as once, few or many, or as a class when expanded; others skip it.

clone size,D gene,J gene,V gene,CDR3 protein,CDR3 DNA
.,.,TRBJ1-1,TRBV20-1,CSASQTRTEAFF,TGCAGTGCTAGTCAGACAAGAACTGAAGCTTTCTTT
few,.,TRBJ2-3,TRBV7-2,CASSPQGGLGDTQYF,TGTGCCAGCAGCCCCCAGGGGGGCTTGGGGGATACGCAGTATTTT
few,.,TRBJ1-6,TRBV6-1,CATQDSSYNSPLHF,TGTGCCACCCAGGACAGCTCCTATAATTCACCCCTCCACTTT
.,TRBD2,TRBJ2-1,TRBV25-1,CASRVGGNLNEQFF,TGTGCCAGCAGAGTCGGGGGGAACCTAAATGAGCAGTTCTTC
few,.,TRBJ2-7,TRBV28,CASSLSLDDRDYEQYF,TGTGCCAGCAGCTTATCCTTGGACGATAGGGACTACGAGCAGTACTTC
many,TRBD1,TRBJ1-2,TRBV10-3,CATRTGGVGYTF,TGTGCCACCAGGACAGGGGGCGTTGGCTACACCTTC
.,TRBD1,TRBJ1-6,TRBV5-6,CASSLIGRGPDSPLHF,TGTGCCAGCAGCTTGATCGGCAGGGGGCCGGATTCACCCCTCCACTTT
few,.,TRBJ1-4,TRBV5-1,CASSLATQSEKLFF,TGCGCCAGCAGCTTGGCCACACAGAGCGAAAAACTGTTTTTT
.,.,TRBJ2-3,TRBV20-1,CSAVVVGPGTQYF,TGCAGTGCTGTCGTAGTAGGTCCCGGTACGCAGTATTTT
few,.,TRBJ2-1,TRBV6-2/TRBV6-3,CASSSTDPRSYNEQFF,TGTGCCAGCAGTTCGACAGACCCCCGCTCCTACAATGAGCAGTTCTTC
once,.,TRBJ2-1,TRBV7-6,CASSLATQGNNEQFF,TGTGCCAGCAGCTTAGCTACACAGGGCAACAATGAGCAGTTCTTC
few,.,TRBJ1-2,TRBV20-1,CSATTHYGYTF,TGCAGTGCGACCACCCACTATGGCTACACCTTC
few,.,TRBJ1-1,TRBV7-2,CASTGPNTEAFF,TGTGCCAGCACCGGACCTAACACTGAAGCTTTCTTT
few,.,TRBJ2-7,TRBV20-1,CSARTPQGLSYEQYF,TGCAGTGCTAGAACCCCACAGGGATTGTCCTACGAGCAGTACTTC
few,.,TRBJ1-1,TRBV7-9,CASSLGYPQGTEAFF,TGTGCCAGCAGCTTAGGGTACCCCCAAGGGACTGAAGCTTTCTTT
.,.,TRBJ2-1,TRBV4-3,CASSHPNRAGAQFF,TGCGCCAGCTCCCACCCAAACAGGGCTGGGGCGCAGTTCTTC
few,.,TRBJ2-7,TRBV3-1,CASSQRTGNYEQYF,TGTGCCAGCAGCCAACGTACAGGTAACTACGAGCAGTACTTC
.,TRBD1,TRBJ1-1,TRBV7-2,CASSLVSTGGSEAFF,TGTGCCAGCAGCTTAGTTAGTACAGGGGGGTCTGAAGCTTTCTTT
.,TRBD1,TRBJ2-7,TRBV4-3,CASSQDPQGAEQYF,TGCGCCAGCAGCCAAGATCCACAGGGGGCTGAGCAGTACTTC
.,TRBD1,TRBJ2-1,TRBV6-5,CASSSGQGAHEQFF,TGTGCCAGCAGTTCCGGACAGGGGGCTCATGAGCAGTTCTTC
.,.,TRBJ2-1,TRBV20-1,CSAPEGGRAESEQFF,TGCAGTGCCCCCGAGGGAGGCAGGGCGGAATCTGAGCAGTTCTTC
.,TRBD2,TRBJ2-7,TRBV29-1,CGVIAGVYEQYF,TGCGGGGTTATAGCGGGGGTCTACGAGCAGTACTTC
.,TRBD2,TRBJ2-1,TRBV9,CASSSRGGSYNEQFF,TGTGCCAGCAGCTCCCGGGGGGGATCCTACAATGAGCAGTTCTTC
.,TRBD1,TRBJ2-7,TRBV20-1,CSARHRGQYEQYF,TGCAGTGCTAGACACAGGGGGCAATACGAGCAGTACTTC
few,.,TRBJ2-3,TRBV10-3,CAISDPTDTQYF,TGTGCCATCAGTGATCCTACAGATACGCAGTATTTT
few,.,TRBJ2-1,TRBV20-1,CSARDSGSPYNEQFF,TGCAGTGCTAGAGATTCGGGCTCCCCGTACAATGAGCAGTTCTTC
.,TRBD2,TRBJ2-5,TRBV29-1,CSVVLLGLAGVETQYF,TGCAGCGTTGTCCTCCTGGGACTAGCGGGAGTTGAGACCCAGTACTTC
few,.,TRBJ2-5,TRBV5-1,CASSFRQRMVGETQYF,TGCGCCAGCAGCTTTCGACAGAGGATGGTGGGAGAGACCCAGTACTTC
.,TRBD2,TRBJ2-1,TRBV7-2,CASSYQRGGHNEQFF,TGTGCCAGCAGCTACCAGCGGGGGGGCCACAATGAGCAGTTCTTC
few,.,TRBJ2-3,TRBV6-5,CASSYFTHKGGSGDTQYF,TGTGCCAGCAGTTATTTTACTCACAAAGGGGGCAGCGGGGATACGCAGTATTTT
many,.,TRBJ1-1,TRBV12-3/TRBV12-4,CASSPGQLGEAFF,TGTGCCAGCAGTCCTGGACAGTTGGGAGAAGCTTTCTTT
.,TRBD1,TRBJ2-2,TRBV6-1,CASSQQGGYTGELFF,TGTGCCAGCAGTCAACAGGGGGGCTACACCGGGGAGCTGTTTTTT
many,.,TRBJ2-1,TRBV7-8,CASDTTGGGYNEQFF,TGTGCCAGCGATACAACAGGGGGGGGGTACAATGAGCAGTTCTTC
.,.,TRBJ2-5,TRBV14,CASSPITGQPQETQYF,TGTGCCAGCAGCCCTATAACGGGACAACCCCAAGAGACCCAGTACTTC
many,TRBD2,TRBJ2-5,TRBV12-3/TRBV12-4,CASSMSSGGAETQYF,TGTGCCAGCAGCATGTCTAGCGGGGGGGCGGAGACCCAGTACTTC
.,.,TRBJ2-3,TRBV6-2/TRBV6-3,CASLGPIGSDTQYF,TGTGCCAGCCTGGGCCCTATTGGGTCAGATACGCAGTATTTT
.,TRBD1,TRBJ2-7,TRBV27,CASSRSGTGPYEQYF,TGTGCCAGCAGTCGATCCGGGACAGGCCCCTACGAGCAGTACTTC
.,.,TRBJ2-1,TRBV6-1,CASSEDSYNEQFF,TGTGCCAGCAGTGAGGACAGCTACAATGAGCAGTTCTTC
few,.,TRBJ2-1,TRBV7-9,CASSWAGMHEQFF,TGTGCCAGCAGCTGGGCAGGGATGCATGAGCAGTTCTTC
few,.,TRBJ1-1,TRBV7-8,CASSLQVTVNTEAFF,TGTGCCAGCAGCTTACAGGTGACAGTGAACACTGAAGCTTTCTTT
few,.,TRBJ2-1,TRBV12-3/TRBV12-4,CASSFSQTVEQFF,TGTGCCAGCAGTTTTAGTCAGACAGTAGAGCAGTTCTTC
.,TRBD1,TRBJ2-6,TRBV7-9,CASIQGTGWIGANVLTF,TGTGCCAGCATCCAAGGGACAGGGTGGATTGGGGCCAACGTCCTGACTTTC
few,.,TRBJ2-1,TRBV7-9,CASSLVSGGNYNEQFF,TGTGCCAGCAGCTTAGTGTCGGGGGGCAACTACAATGAGCAGTTCTTC
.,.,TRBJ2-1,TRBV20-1,CSALPGGFRYNEQFF,TGCAGTGCTCTACCGGGCGGATTCCGCTACAATGAGCAGTTCTTC
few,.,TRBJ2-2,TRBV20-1,CSGGLNTGELFF,TGCAGTGGAGGGCTGAACACCGGGGAGCTGTTTTTT
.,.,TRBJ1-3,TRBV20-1,CSARFQDGFNTIYF,TGCAGTGCTAGGTTCCAGGACGGGTTCAACACCATATATTTT
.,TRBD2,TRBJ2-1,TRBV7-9,CASRTSGDNEQFF,TGTGCCAGCAGGACTAGCGGGGACAATGAGCAGTTCTTC
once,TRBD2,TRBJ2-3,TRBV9,CASSPSGAGDRYF,TGTGCCAGCAGCCCAAGTGGGGCGGGAGATCGGTATTTT
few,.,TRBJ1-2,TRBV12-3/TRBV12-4,CASSLPKWGATTF,TGTGCCAGCAGTTTACCCAAATGGGGGGCCACCACCTTC
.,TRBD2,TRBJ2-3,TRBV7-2,CASRKLGGVGDTQYF,TGTGCCAGCAGAAAATTGGGAGGGGTTGGAGATACGCAGTATTTT
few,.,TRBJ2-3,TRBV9,CASSAHGGSTDTQYF,TGTGCCAGCAGCGCCCACGGGGGTTCCACAGATACGCAGTATTTT
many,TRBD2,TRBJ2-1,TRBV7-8,CASSVAGGLYNEQFF,TGTGCCAGCAGCGTAGCGGGAGGGTTATACAATGAGCAGTTCTTC
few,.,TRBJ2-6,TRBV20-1,CSARDRARVGANVLTF,TGCAGTGCTAGAGATCGTGCGAGGGTCGGGGCCAACGTCCTGACTTTC
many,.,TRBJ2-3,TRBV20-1,CSGRGNTDTQYF,TGCAGTGGCCGGGGGAACACAGATACGCAGTATTTT
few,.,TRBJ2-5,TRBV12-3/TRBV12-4,CASRAGALGETQYF,TGTGCCAGCAGGGCCGGCGCCCTGGGGGAGACCCAGTACTTC
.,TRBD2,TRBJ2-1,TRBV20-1,CSASPLAGGLNEQFF,TGCAGTGCATCACCACTAGCGGGAGGACTCAATGAGCAGTTCTTC
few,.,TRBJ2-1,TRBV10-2,CASSDLEGKGFSSYNEQFF,TGCGCCAGCAGTGATTTGGAGGGTAAGGGCTTCAGCTCCTACAATGAGCAGTTCTTC